Sequencing of this T cell receptor beta chain was carried out in a study of radiation and T cells in renal cell carcinoma. TCRdb's copy holds only in-frame clones and misses some; the assay was immunoSEQ multiplex PCR. In the table there are 50,000 to 70,000 clones, more than 60% of which are singletons. Time point defined: blood 4 weeks post-SBRT, at nephrectomy. Treatment here: 15 Gy SBRT to primary tumor, nephrectomy 4 weeks later. The CDR3 covers 11 residues. Germline assignment: CDR1 LNHDA and CDR2 SQIVND (reference sequence). The germline V and J ends were trimmed by 8 bases and 0 bases, with 4 bases remaining between them.

The rearrangement uses TRBV19 and TRBJ1-1; D uncertain. This clonotype was obtained from a man aged 60-69 years with renal cell carcinoma. Sequenced material: blood, taken from a patient whose treatment included radiotherapy and nephrectomy. The CDR3 spells CASRLNTEAFF. CDR3 DNA: TGTGCCAGTCGTTTGAACACTGAAGCTTTCTTT.